Given below is one T cell receptor (beta chain) in context. CDR3 length equals 16 residues. This specimen belongs to a study of blood T cell repertoires in COVID-19. Across the study: Spain, Italy and the United States supplied samples that represented acute and convalescent COVID-19. Sample material is recorded as cDNA or gDNA derived from T cells, B-cell-depleted T cells, or PBMCs.

As handled by the study authors: Amplification of reference gene primers was used by the study to estimate nucleated cell counts. TCRdb's table, derived via immunoSEQ multiplex PCR, lists solely in-frame clones and lacks some. That table furnishes V, J and clone size, whereas the DNA furnished D and trimming. The table shows about 190,000 clones, with around nine tenths occurring only once. The sequenced sample consisted of peripheral blood. The clonotype was recovered from a human donor in a cohort sampled during active COVID-19. V and J are TRBV21-1 and TRBJ1-1. TRBV21-1 is an annotated pseudogene. CDR3: CASSKERRHGGTEAFF. The DNA of the CDR3 is TGTGCCAGCAGCAAAGAACGGAGACATGGAGGCACTGAAGCTTTCTTT.